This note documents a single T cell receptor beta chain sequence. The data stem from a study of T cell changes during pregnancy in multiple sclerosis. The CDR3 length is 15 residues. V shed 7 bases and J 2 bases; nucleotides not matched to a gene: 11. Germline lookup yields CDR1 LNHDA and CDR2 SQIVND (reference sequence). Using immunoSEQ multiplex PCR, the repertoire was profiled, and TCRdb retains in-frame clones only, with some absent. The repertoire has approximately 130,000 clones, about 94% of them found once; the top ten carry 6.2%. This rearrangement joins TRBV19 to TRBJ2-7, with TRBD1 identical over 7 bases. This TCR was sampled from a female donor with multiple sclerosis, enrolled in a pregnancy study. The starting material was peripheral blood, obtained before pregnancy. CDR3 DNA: TGTGCCAGTAAAGCTCAGTCAGGACAGGCCTACGAGCAGTACTTC. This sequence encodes CASKAQSGQAYEQYF.